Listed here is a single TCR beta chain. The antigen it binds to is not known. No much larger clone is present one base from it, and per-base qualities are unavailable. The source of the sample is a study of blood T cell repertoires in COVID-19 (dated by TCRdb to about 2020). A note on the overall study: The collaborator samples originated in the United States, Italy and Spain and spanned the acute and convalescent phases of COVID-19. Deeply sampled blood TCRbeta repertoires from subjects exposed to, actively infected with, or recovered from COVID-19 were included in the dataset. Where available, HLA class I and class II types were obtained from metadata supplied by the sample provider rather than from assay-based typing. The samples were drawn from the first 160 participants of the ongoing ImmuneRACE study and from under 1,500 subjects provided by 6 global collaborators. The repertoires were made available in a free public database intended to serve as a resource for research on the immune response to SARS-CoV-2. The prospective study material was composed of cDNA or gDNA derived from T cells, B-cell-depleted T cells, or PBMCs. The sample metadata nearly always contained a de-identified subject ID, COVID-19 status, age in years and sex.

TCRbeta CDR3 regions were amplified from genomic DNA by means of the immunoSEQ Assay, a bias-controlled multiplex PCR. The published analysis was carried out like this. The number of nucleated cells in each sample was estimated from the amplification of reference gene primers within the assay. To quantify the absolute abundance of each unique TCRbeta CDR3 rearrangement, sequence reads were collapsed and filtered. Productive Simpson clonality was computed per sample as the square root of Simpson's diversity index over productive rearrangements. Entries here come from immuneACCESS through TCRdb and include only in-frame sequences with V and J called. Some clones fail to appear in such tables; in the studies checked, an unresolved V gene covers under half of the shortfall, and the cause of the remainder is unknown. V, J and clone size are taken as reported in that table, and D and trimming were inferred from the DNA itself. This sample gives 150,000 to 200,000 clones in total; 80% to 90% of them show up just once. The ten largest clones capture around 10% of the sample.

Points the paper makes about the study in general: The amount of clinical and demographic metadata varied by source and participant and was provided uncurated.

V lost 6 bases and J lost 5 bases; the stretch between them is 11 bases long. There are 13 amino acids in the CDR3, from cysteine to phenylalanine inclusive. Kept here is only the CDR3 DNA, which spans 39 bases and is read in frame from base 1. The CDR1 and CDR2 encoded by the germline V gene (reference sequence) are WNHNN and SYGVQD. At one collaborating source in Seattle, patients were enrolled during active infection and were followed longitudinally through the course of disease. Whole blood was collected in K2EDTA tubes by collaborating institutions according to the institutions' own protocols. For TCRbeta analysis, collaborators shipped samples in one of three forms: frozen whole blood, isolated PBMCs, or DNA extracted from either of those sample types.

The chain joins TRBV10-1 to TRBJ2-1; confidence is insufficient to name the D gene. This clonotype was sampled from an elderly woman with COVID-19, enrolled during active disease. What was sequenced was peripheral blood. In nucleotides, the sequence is TGCGCCAGCAGAAAAGACACCCACAATGAGCAGTTCTTC. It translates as CASRKDTHNEQFF.